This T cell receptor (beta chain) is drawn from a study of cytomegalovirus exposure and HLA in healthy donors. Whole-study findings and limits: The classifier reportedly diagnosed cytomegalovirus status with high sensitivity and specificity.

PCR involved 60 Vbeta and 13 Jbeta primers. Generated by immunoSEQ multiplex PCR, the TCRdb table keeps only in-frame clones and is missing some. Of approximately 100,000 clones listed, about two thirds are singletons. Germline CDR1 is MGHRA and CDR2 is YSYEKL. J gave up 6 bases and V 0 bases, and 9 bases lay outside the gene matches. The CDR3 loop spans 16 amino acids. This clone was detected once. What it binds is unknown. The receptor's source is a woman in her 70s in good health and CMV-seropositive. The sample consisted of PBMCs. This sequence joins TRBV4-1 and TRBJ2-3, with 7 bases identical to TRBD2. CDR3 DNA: TGCGCCAGCAGCCAAGATCGGTGGCAGGGAGGGGATACGCAGTATTTT. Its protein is CASSQDRWQGGDTQYF.